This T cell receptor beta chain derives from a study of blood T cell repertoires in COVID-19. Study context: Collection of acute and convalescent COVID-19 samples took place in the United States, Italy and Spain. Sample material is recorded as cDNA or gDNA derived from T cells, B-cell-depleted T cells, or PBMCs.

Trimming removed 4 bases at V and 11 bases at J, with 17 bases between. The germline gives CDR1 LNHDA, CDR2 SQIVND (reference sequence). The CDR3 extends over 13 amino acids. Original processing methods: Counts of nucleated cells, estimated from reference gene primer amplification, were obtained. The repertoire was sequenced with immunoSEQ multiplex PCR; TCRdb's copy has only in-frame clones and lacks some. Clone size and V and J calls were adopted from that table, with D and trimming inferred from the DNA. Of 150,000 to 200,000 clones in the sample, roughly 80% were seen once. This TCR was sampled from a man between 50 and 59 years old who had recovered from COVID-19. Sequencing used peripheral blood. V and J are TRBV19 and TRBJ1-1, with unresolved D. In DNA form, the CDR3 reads TGTGCCAGTAGTAACCGGGATCGTGCGGGGGCTTTCTTT. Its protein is CASSNRDRAGAFF. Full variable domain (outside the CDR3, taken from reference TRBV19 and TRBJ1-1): DGGITQSPKYLFRKEGQNVTLSCEQNLNHDAMYWYRQDPGQGLRLIYYSQIVNDFQKGDIAEGYSVSREKKESFPLTVTSAQKNPTAFYLCASSNRDRAGAFFGQGTRLTVV.